Listed below are T cell receptor beta chains from one sample, sequenced in a study of T cell responses to AZD1222 COVID-19 vaccine. Data came from immunoSEQ multiplex PCR; TCRdb stores just in-frame clones and leaves some out. The data hold 100,000 to 150,000 clones, with roughly nine tenths observed a single time. This specimen consisted of peripheral blood, obtained on day 0 of AZD1222 vaccination. The receptors originated from an adult in good health. CDR3s include the opening cysteine and the closing phenylalanine or tryptophan. The order of the fields is V gene, D gene, clone size, J gene, CDR3 DNA, CDR3 protein. A D gene is named only where the DNA matches it firmly. Size tells how often a clone was seen (once, few, many) or the class of an expanded clone, and some rows leave it out.

TRBV27	NA	NA	TRBJ2-1	TGTGCCAGCAGTTTTGCGGGTTCCTACAATGAGCAGTTCTTC	CASSFAGSYNEQFF
TRBV20-1	NA	NA	TRBJ1-2	TGCAGTGCTAGGATGTTGACTGGCTACACCTTC	CSARMLTGYTF
TRBV6-2/TRBV6-3	TRBD1	NA	TRBJ2-7	TGTGCCAGCAGTTACAGCCCTAGACAGGGCTACTCCTACGAGCAGTACTTC	CASSYSPRQGYSYEQYF
TRBV5-4	TRBD1	few	TRBJ1-2	TGTGCCAGCAGCCCGGACAGGGTGAGTGGCTACACCTTC	CASSPDRVSGYTF
TRBV19	NA	NA	TRBJ2-5	TGTGCCAGTAGTATGTGGGGGGCTTCAGAGACCCAGTACTTC	CASSMWGASETQYF
TRBV30	NA	NA	TRBJ1-4	TGTGCCTGGAGTGTGTTAGGGGGACGAAATGAAAAACTGTTTTTT	CAWSVLGGRNEKLFF
TRBV2	NA	NA	TRBJ2-3	TGTGCCAGCAAACTTGAGGGAGGTGGCGCAGATACGCAGTATTTT	CASKLEGGGADTQYF
TRBV19	NA	NA	TRBJ1-1	TGTGCCAGTAGTATAGGTGGGACCACGGGGACTGAAGCTTTCTTT	CASSIGGTTGTEAFF
TRBV28	NA	NA	TRBJ1-2	TGTGCCAGCAGCTCGGGGCAGAGGACCGGAGGCTACACCTTC	CASSSGQRTGGYTF
TRBV15	NA	NA	TRBJ2-3	TGTGCCACCAGCAGAGTCGGCAGGGCAGACACGCAGTATTTT	CATSRVGRADTQYF
TRBV4-3	TRBD2	NA	TRBJ2-2	TGCGCCAGCAGCCATATAGCGGGGGGGCCCGGGGAGCTGTTTTTT	CASSHIAGGPGELFF
TRBV5-1	NA	NA	TRBJ1-2	TGCGCCAGCAGCGTCGACACCCACTATGGCTACACCTTC	CASSVDTHYGYTF
TRBV7-2	NA	NA	TRBJ2-5	TGTGCCAGCAGCTTATACGCGGGGACCCAAGAGACCCAGTACTTC	CASSLYAGTQETQYF
TRBV20-1	TRBD1	NA	TRBJ1-5	TGCAGTGCTAGTAGGACCGGACAGGGGAGGGTAAGCAATCAGCCCCAGCATTTT	CSASRTGQGRVSNQPQHF
TRBV18	NA	NA	TRBJ1-1	TGTGCCAGCTCACCACCGATGCGGGATTTGAACACTGAAGCTTTCTTT	CASSPPMRDLNTEAFF
TRBV27	TRBD1	NA	TRBJ2-3	TGTGCCAGCAGTCCCTGGGACAGGGGTCCAGATACGCAGTATTTT	CASSPWDRGPDTQYF
TRBV4-3	NA	NA	TRBJ2-1	TGCGCCAGCAGCCAAGAGGGTTCCAGGACGGACGAGCAGTTCTTC	CASSQEGSRTDEQFF
TRBV5-1	TRBD2	NA	TRBJ2-1	TGCGCCAGCAGGGCCCCCGGACTAGCGGGAGTTAATGAGCAGTTCTTC	CASRAPGLAGVNEQFF
TRBV7-7	NA	NA	TRBJ2-1	TGTGCTAGCAGCTTAGGGGGACCCAGCTCCTACAATGAGCAGTTCTTC	CASSLGGPSSYNEQFF
TRBV7-8	NA	NA	TRBJ1-4	TGTGCCAGCAGCTCATCTAGGACCTCTGGTGAAAAACTGTTTTTT	CASSSSRTSGEKLFF
TRBV7-9	TRBD2	NA	TRBJ2-5	TGTGCCAGCAGCATAGCGGGGGGACCGGAGACCCAGTACTTC	CASSIAGGPETQYF
TRBV19	NA	once	TRBJ1-1	TGTGCCAGTAGTCTTCGGACGTTTGGAGCGAGTGAAGCTTTCTTT	CASSLRTFGASEAFF
TRBV24-1	NA	NA	TRBJ1-3	TGTGCCACCAGTGGCCGCAGGATTGCTGGAAACACCATATATTTT	CATSGRRIAGNTIYF
TRBV11-2	TRBD2	NA	TRBJ2-7	TGTGCCAGCAGCTTAGACTCGACTAGCGGGAGAGTCTACGAGCAGTACTTC	CASSLDSTSGRVYEQYF
TRBV6-2/TRBV6-3	NA	NA	TRBJ1-1	TGTGCCAGCAGTTCTGCGGGGGGGATGAACACTGAAGCTTTCTTT	CASSSAGGMNTEAFF